The following is a T cell receptor (beta chain) sequence with its context. Assay used: immunoSEQ multiplex PCR; TCRdb lists only in-frame clones, some missing. The table records some 290,000 clones, 80% to 90% of them present only once. The entry originates in a study of blood T cell repertoires in COVID-19. Study-wide background: Acute and convalescent COVID-19 specimens originated in the United States, Italy and Spain. Nucleic acid was either cDNA or gDNA, and it came from T cells, B-cell-depleted T cells, or PBMCs.

Germline values: CDR1 LNHDA, CDR2 SQIVND (reference sequence). Trimming stripped 10 bases from V and 7 bases from J, with 4 bases between. This CDR3 region has 8 residues. The sample consisted of peripheral blood. The chain has TRBV19 and TRBJ1-1, with unresolved D. This sequence was found in a woman in her thirties with COVID-19, enrolled during active disease. The CDR3 DNA reads as TGTGCCACCCTTGAAGCTTTCTTT. This encodes CATLEAFF.